This T cell receptor beta chain appears in the sequencing data of a study of cytomegalovirus exposure and HLA in healthy donors. The PCR was carried out with 60 Vbeta primers and 13 Jbeta primers. Using immunoSEQ multiplex PCR, the repertoire was profiled, and TCRdb retains in-frame clones only, with some absent. The data hold fewer than 70,000 clones, with about 74% observed a single time. The V end was cut by 5 bases, the J end by 0 bases, with 11 bases between. The CDR3 has 14 residues. Germline-derived CDR1 and CDR2 are GTSNPN and SVGIG (reference sequence). V usage is TRBV30 and J usage is TRBJ1-3; possibly TRBD1 for D (5 bases). The sample consisted of PBMCs. The receptor's source is a woman in her sixties in good health and CMV-seropositive. CDR3 bases: TGTGCCTGGGATCGACAGAGCTCTGGAAACACCATATATTTT. Its translation: CAWDRQSSGNTIYF.